The 30 T cell receptor beta chains listed next were all sequenced from one sample in a study of blood T cell repertoires in COVID-19. Repertoires were generated with immunoSEQ multiplex PCR, while TCRdb's copy carries only in-frame clones and drops some. Here the sample spans 250,000 to 350,000 clones, approximately 90% being singletons. The material sequenced was peripheral blood. These receptors were taken from a woman aged 45-65 years with COVID-19, enrolled during active disease.

The chain carries TRBV21-1 and TRBJ1-5. TRBV21-1 is deemed a pseudogene. The CDR3 loop spans 17 amino acids. CDR3 DNA sequence: TGTGCCAGCAGCAAAGCGCGGGTCAGTCTAAGCAATCAGCCCCAGCATTTT. Amino acids: CASSKARVSLSNQPQHF.

The chain is built from TRBV4-1 and TRBJ2-3; 7 nucleotides agree with TRBD1. CDR3 length equals 15 residues. V trimming: 0 bases; J trimming: 6 bases; junction bases outside the gene matches: 6. Germline values: CDR1 MGHRA, CDR2 YSYEKL. The CDR3 DNA reads TGCGCCAGCAGCCAAGAGTCACAGGGGTGGGATACGCAGTATTTT. This encodes CASSQESQGWDTQYF.

The chain links TRBV9 to TRBJ2-7, with TRBD2 matching 7 bases. Germline loops: CDR1 SGDLS, CDR2 YYNGEE. Trimming removed 3 bases from V and 2 bases from J; junction bases left unmatched: 11. This CDR3 has 16 residues. Here the CDR3 reads CASSAPPGGNPYEQYF. In DNA, the CDR3 is TGTGCCAGCAGCGCCCCCCCGGGAGGCAACCCCTACGAGCAGTACTTC.

The V and J genes are TRBV7-2 and TRBJ2-1, with TRBD2 matching over 9 bases. The CDR3 is 14 amino acids. Trimming cost V 0 bases and J 10 bases; bases outside gene matches: 4. Germline CDR1 and CDR2: SGHTA and FQGNSA. CDR3: CASSLAGLAGEQFF. The CDR3 DNA sequence: TGTGCCAGCAGCTTAGCGGGACTAGCCGGGGAGCAGTTCTTC.

The gene calls are TRBV27 and TRBJ1-6; the D gene is possibly TRBD1 (6 bases). Trimming left V 5 bases short and J 8 bases short, with 13 bases between. CDR1 is MNHEY and CDR2 is SMNVEV in the germline V gene (reference sequence). The CDR3 is made up of 14 amino acids. CDR3 bases: TGTGCCAGCAGTCCCGGGACATTGTATTCACCCCTCCACTTT. It is translated as CASSPGTLYSPLHF.

V gene TRBV6-2 or TRBV6-3 combines with J gene TRBJ2-1, with TRBD2 matching over 9 bases. This CDR3 has 18 residues. Germline V gives CDR1 MNHEY, CDR2 SVGEGT. Trimming removed 2 bases from V and 7 bases from J; junction bases left unmatched: 15. CDR3 loop: CASSYGGASGKYYNEQFF. The CDR3 DNA reads as TGTGCCAGCAGTTACGGGGGGGCTAGCGGGAAATATTATAATGAGCAGTTCTTC.

This chain joins TRBV5-1 and TRBJ2-1; TRBD2 matches at 9 bases. The CDR3 runs to 16 residues. Germline V gives CDR1 SGHRS, CDR2 YFSETQ. Unmatched junction bases numbered 10, after V lost 0 bases and J lost 9 bases. CDR3 amino acids: CASSLVGGRAAGEQFF. CDR3 in DNA: TGCGCCAGCAGCTTGGTTGGCGGGAGGGCCGCGGGTGAGCAGTTCTTC.

The rearrangement links TRBV29-1 to TRBJ1-5, with a possible D match to TRBD1 (5 bases). The ends were cut back, 2 bases at V and 3 bases at J, with 8 bases in the middle. Germline V gene data show CDR1 as SQVTM and CDR2 as ANQGSEA. The CDR3 is 13 amino acids. The CDR3 sequence is CSVEQGLNQPQHF. The CDR3 region has the DNA TGCAGCGTTGAACAGGGCCTCAATCAGCCCCAGCATTTT.

V usage is TRBV19 and J usage is TRBJ1-2; weak D call: TRBD1 (5 bases). The germline V gene encodes CDR1 LNHDA and CDR2 SQIVND (reference sequence). This CDR3 region has 13 residues. The ends were cut back, 1 base at V and 6 bases at J, with 9 bases in the middle. The CDR3 region is CASSIVKTDGYTF. In DNA form, the CDR3 reads TGTGCCAGTAGTATAGTTAAGACAGATGGCTACACCTTC.

This clone came up once. V usage is TRBV27 and J usage is TRBJ2-1, with TRBD2 matching over 9 bases. V trimming: 2 bases; J trimming: 0 bases; junction bases outside the gene matches: 5. Germline lookup yields CDR1 MNHEY and CDR2 SMNVEV (reference sequence). This CDR3 has 17 residues. This CDR3 is CASSLLFSGSSYNEQFF. The DNA of the CDR3 is TGTGCCAGCAGTTTACTGTTTAGCGGGAGCTCCTACAATGAGCAGTTCTTC.

The genes are TRBV7-2 and TRBJ2-3; D not resolved. This CDR3 contains 14 residues. Germline lookup yields CDR1 SGHTA and CDR2 FQGNSA. The germline V and J ends were trimmed by 1 base and 14 bases, with 19 bases remaining between them. This chain's CDR3 is CASSLEYALAQAYF. The CDR3, as DNA: TGTGCCAGCAGCTTAGAGTACGCGTTGGCCCAGGCGTATTTT.

V usage is TRBV7-9 and J usage is TRBJ1-1; D not resolved. The CDR3 has 12 residues. V gave up 0 bases and J gave up 4 bases, with 3 bases separating them. The germline V gene has CDR1 SEHNR and CDR2 FQNEAQ (reference sequence). The CDR3 loop reads CASSLASTEAFF. The CDR3 coding sequence is TGTGCCAGCAGCTTAGCCAGCACTGAAGCTTTCTTT. The entire variable domain, with the rest obtained from reference TRBV7-9 and TRBJ1-1, is as follows: DTGVSQNPRHKITKRGQNVTFRCDPISEHNRLYWYRQTLGQGPEFLTYFQNEAQLEKSRLLSDRFSAERPKGSFSTLEIQRTEQGDSAMYLCASSLASTEAFFGQGTRLTVV.

The gene calls are TRBV4-2 and TRBJ2-7; TRBD1 aligns across 8 bases. This CDR3 is 15 amino acids long. The germline V gene has CDR1 LGHNA and CDR2 YNFKEQ. With 5 bases clipped from V and 9 bases from J, the junction kept 15 bases outside the gene matches. CDR3 nucleotide sequence: TGTGCCAGCAGCAGTCCAGGACAGGGCCTCAATGGGCAGTACTTC. This sequence encodes CASSSPGQGLNGQYF.

This clone was seen a single time. This sequence joins TRBV19 and TRBJ2-3, with D possibly being TRBD2 (5 bases). CDR3 size: 16 residues. Trimming removed 3 bases at V and 0 bases at J, with 13 bases between. Germline V CDR1 and CDR2: LNHDA, SQIVND (reference sequence). Here the CDR3 reads CASSIQRTYSTDTQYF. DNA of the CDR3: TGTGCCAGTAGTATCCAAAGGACTTATAGCACAGATACGCAGTATTTT. Using reference TRBV19 and TRBJ2-3 for the parts outside the CDR3, the full variable domain is DGGITQSPKYLFRKEGQNVTLSCEQNLNHDAMYWYRQDPGQGLRLIYYSQIVNDFQKGDIAEGYSVSREKKESFPLTVTSAQKNPTAFYLCASSIQRTYSTDTQYFGPGTRLTVL.

The chain links TRBV4-3 to TRBJ1-4, with 7 nucleotides matching TRBD1. Germline CDR1 LGHNA, CDR2 YSLEER. The CDR3 covers 17 residues. The V and J ends lost 1 base and 5 bases, in that order; junction bases with no gene match: 10. CDR3 amino acids: CASSQGGKQGINEKLFF. CDR3 bases: TGCGCCAGCAGCCAAGGGGGGAAACAGGGGATAAATGAAAAACTGTTTTTT.

This sequence joins TRBV27 and TRBJ1-1; D unclear. Germline loops: CDR1 MNHEY, CDR2 SMNVEV (reference sequence). This CDR3 region has 16 residues. Trimming removed 5 bases from V and 1 base from J, with 17 bases in between. The CDR3 loop reads CASSPTDRGKNTEAFF. The CDR3 coding sequence is TGTGCCAGCAGTCCTACAGATCGAGGGAAGAACACTGAAGCTTTCTTT.

This chain joins TRBV11-3 and TRBJ2-2, with TRBD1 as a possible D gene (6 bases). This CDR3 has 13 amino acids. Between the trimmed V and J ends, which lost 2 bases and 6 bases, there was a span of 7 bases. Germline V gives CDR1 SGHNT, CDR2 YENEEA. The CDR3 region is CASSLWGPGELFF. The CDR3 nucleotides are TGTGCCAGCAGCTTATGGGGGCCCGGGGAGCTGTTTTTT.

This CDR3 is CASSPLDRSSMNTEAFF. The CDR3, as DNA: TGTGCCAGTAGTCCCCTTGACAGGAGTTCAATGAACACTGAAGCTTTCTTT. J is TRBJ1-1 and V is TRBV19; possible D gene TRBD1, 6 bases. Deletions cut 5 bases from V and 0 bases from J, with 19 bases between. The CDR3 runs 17 residues. CDR1 is LNHDA and CDR2 is SQIVND in the germline V gene (reference sequence).

This chain links TRBV12-3 or TRBV12-4 with TRBJ2-7, with D unclear. CDR3 length: 11 residues. V shed 4 bases and J shed 6 bases, with 7 bases lying between them. This CDR3 is CASSYSGEQYF. In nucleotides, the CDR3 is TGTGCCAGCAGTTATAGTGGCGAGCAGTACTTC.

The chain is built from TRBV5-4 and TRBJ2-1; 11 nucleotides match TRBD1. The length of the CDR3 is 15 residues. V shed 4 bases, J shed 7 bases, and the junction held 7 bases outside the gene matches. The germline V gene has CDR1 SGHNT and CDR2 YYREEE (reference sequence). In DNA, the CDR3 is TGTGCCAGCAGCCACGGGACAGGGGGGGGAAATGAGCAGTTCTTC. Amino acid sequence: CASSHGTGGGNEQFF.

The chain joins TRBV11-3 to TRBJ2-7; TRBD1 matches at 9 bases. CDR3 length: 14 residues. J lost 4 bases, V lost 4 bases, and 5 bases had no gene match. Germline lookup yields CDR1 SGHNT and CDR2 YENEEA. CDR3 protein: CASSSTGGAYEQYF. CDR3 nucleotide sequence: TGTGCCAGCAGCTCGACAGGGGGGGCATACGAGCAGTACTTC. Combining the CDR3 with reference TRBV11-3 and TRBJ2-7 gives the whole variable domain EAGVVQSPRYKIIEKKQPVAFWCNPISGHNTLYWYLQNLGQGPELLIRYENEEAVDDSQLPKDRFSAERLKGVDSTLKIQPAELGDSAVYLCASSSTGGAYEQYFGPGTRLTVT.

The J gene is TRBJ1-2, the V gene TRBV5-1; TRBD1 matches 8 bases. J gave up 5 bases and V 0 bases, and 3 bases lay outside the gene matches. This CDR3 region has 14 residues. In germline, CDR1 is SGHRS, CDR2 YFSETQ. CDR3 protein: CASSLETGVYGYTF. The CDR3 nucleotides read TGCGCCAGCAGCTTGGAGACAGGGGTGTATGGCTACACCTTC.

The chain is built from TRBV11-2 and TRBJ2-5; possible D gene TRBD1, 6 bases. V was cut by 6 bases and J by 5 bases, with 19 bases left in between. Per the germline V gene, CDR1 is SGHAT and CDR2 is FQNNGV. This CDR3 contains 15 residues. The CDR3 nucleotides read TGTGCCAGCAGTTCGGACAGCTACGCCCAGGAGACCCAGTACTTC. This gives the protein CASSSDSYAQETQYF. The full variable domain, rest sourced from reference TRBV11-2 and TRBJ2-5, is EAGVAQSPRYKIIEKRQSVAFWCNPISGHATLYWYQQILGQGPKLLIQFQNNGVVDDSQLPKDRFSAERLKGVDSTLKIQPAKLEDSAVYLCASSSDSYAQETQYFGPGTRLLVL.

The chain couples TRBV6-6 to TRBJ1-2; TRBD1 matches 9 bases. From germline, CDR1 is MNHNY and CDR2 SVGAGI (reference sequence). This CDR3 is 14 amino acids long. Trimming removed 7 bases from V and 4 bases from J; junction bases left unmatched: 7. Here the CDR3 DNA reads TGTGCCAGCAAGGGACAGGGTGACGGCTATGGCTACACCTTC. It codes for CASKGQGDGYGYTF.

V and J are TRBV6-5 and TRBJ1-2; TRBD1 matches at 9 bases. Trimming at V came to 6 bases and at J to 1 base, leaving 6 bases not matched to a gene. CDR1 is MNHEY and CDR2 is SVGAGI in the germline V gene. This CDR3 has 15 amino acids. CDR3 nucleotides: TGTGCCAGCAGCCGCCCGGGACAGGGTAACTATGGCTACACCTTC. As protein: CASSRPGQGNYGYTF.

The chain uses TRBV18 and TRBJ2-1; the D gene is possibly TRBD1 (6 bases). The CDR3 is 16 residues long. From germline, CDR1 is KGHSH and CDR2 LQKENI. Between the trimmed V and J ends, which lost 2 bases and 5 bases, there was a span of 16 bases. This chain's CDR3 is CASSPNRGQQHNEQFF. CDR3 nucleotides: TGTGCCAGCTCACCAAACCGCGGACAGCAACACAATGAGCAGTTCTTC. The full variable domain, rest sourced from reference TRBV18 and TRBJ2-1, is NAGVMQNPRHLVRRRGQEARLRCSPMKGHSHVYWYRQLPEEGLKFMVYLQKENIIDESGMPKERFSAEFPKEGPSILRIQQVVRGDSAAYFCASSPNRGQQHNEQFFGPGTRLTVL.

This clone was observed a few times. The rearrangement uses TRBV5-5 and TRBJ1-2; D perhaps matches TRBD1 (6 bases). Trimming left V 4 bases short and J 1 base short, with 17 bases between. Germline CDR1 SGHKS, CDR2 YYEKEE (reference sequence). The CDR3 contains 16 residues. CDR3 nucleotide sequence: TGTGCCAGCAGCGGTAACCGGGACAACTTTAACTATGGCTACACCTTC. As protein: CASSGNRDNFNYGYTF.

This chain uses TRBV7-6 with TRBJ2-1; 7 nucleotides line up with TRBD2. The length of the CDR3 is 15 residues. CDR1 and CDR2 from the germline V gene are SGHVS and FNYEAQ. Unmatched junction bases numbered 3, after V lost 4 bases and J lost 0 bases. The CDR3 bases are TGTGCCAGCAGCTCGGCTAGCGGCTCCTACAATGAGCAGTTCTTC. Amino acids: CASSSASGSYNEQFF.

The chain recombines TRBV21-1 with TRBJ1-1; TRBD1 is taken as the D call from the table, unchecked against the DNA. TRBV21-1 is a recognized pseudogene. The CDR3 loop spans 19 amino acids. The CDR3 protein is CASSKTSDRGLRVSTEAFF. The CDR3 DNA is TGTGCCAGCAGCAAAACATCGGACAGGGGGCTGCGGGTGAGTACTGAAGCTTTCTTT.

The chain carries TRBV4-1 and TRBJ2-3; TRBD2 agrees at 9 bases. CDR1 and CDR2 (germline): MGHRA, YSYEKL. The CDR3 runs to 14 residues. V lost 5 bases, J lost 4 bases, and 4 bases stayed unmatched. The CDR3 sequence: CASSYSGSSDTQYF. As DNA, the CDR3 is TGCGCCAGCAGCTATAGCGGGAGTTCAGATACGCAGTATTTT.